This entry lists 8 T cell receptor beta chains sequenced from one sample in a study of blood T cells in healthy people across ages (dated by TCRdb to about 2015). The library was made by 5' RACE. The sequencing machine was an Illumina HiSeq 2500. A second roughly 6 to 12 cycle PCR used a sample-barcoded 5' primer and a J-beta primer mix. TCRdb trimmed the raw reads at Q25, called clones with MiXCR and kept productive beta chains. Each CDR3 protein gets just one entry, which takes the most common genes and DNA from the rows behind it. Within this sample are around 690,000 distinct CDR3 sequences, with 45% to 65% of them counted one time only. 30% to 40% of the sample goes to the ten largest clones. What was sequenced was blood. These receptors originate from a man aged 60-69 years in good health.

In this sample, this clonotype turned up a few times. The rearrangement joins TRBV10-2 to TRBJ2-1, with 13 bases aligning to TRBD2. V trimming: 7 bases; J trimming: 1 base; junction bases outside the gene matches: 10. The germline V gene has CDR1 WSHSY and CDR2 SAAADI. The CDR3 sequence is 18 residues long. The CDR3 loop reads CASTHSGTSGVSYNEQFF. The CDR3 DNA reads TGCGCCAGCACGCACTCCGGGACTAGCGGGGTGTCCTACAATGAGCAGTTCTTC.

J is TRBJ1-1 and V is TRBV11-2; 8 nucleotides align to TRBD1. The germline CDR1 and CDR2 sequences are SGHAT and FQNNGV. The length of the CDR3 is 15 residues. The ends lost 5 bases at V and 0 bases at J; junction bases unmatched: 5. The CDR3 DNA is TGTGCCAGCAGCCGGGACAGGAACGTGAACACTGAAGCTTTCTTT. Protein sequence: CASSRDRNVNTEAFF.

V usage is TRBV10-3 and J usage is TRBJ2-1, with 15 positions matching TRBD2. The V segment lost 4 bases and the J segment 13 bases; nucleotides outside the gene matches: 8. The CDR3 consists of 15 residues. The germline CDR1 and CDR2 sequences are ENHRY and SYGVKD. The CDR3 bases are TGTGCCATCAGTGCCCCGGGACTAGCGGGGGGCCATCAGTTCTTC. It codes for CAISAPGLAGGHQFF.

This clonotype was recorded only once. In DNA, the CDR3 is TGTGCCAGCAGTTGGGGGGATTCACCCCTCCACTTT. Translation: CASSWGDSPLHF. The chain is built from TRBV6-5 and TRBJ1-6; a possible D gene is TRBD1 (5 bases). V lost 4 bases and J lost 8, with 6 bases in between. The CDR3 has 12 residues. Germline V CDR1 and CDR2: MNHEY, SVGAGI.

This clonotype was seen a handful of times. This chain connects TRBV3-1 to TRBJ2-3, with TRBD2 as a possible D gene (5 bases). V was pared by 5 bases and J by 6 bases, with 18 bases between. In germline, CDR1 is LGHDT, CDR2 YNNKEL (reference sequence). The CDR3 is 15 amino acids. CDR3 sequence (DNA): TGTGCCAGCAGCTCCGGACTCGTCAAGTCGGATACGCAGTATTTT. As protein: CASSSGLVKSDTQYF.

This chain joins TRBV29-1 and TRBJ2-1, with D tentatively TRBD2 (5 bases). The CDR3 has 13 amino acids. V lost 7 bases and J 7 bases, leaving 17 bases between the germline ends. Germline V gives CDR1 SQVTM, CDR2 ANQGSEA. DNA for the CDR3: TGCAGCGACTTATTAATCCGCGGGAATGAGCAGTTCTTC. The encoded protein is CSDLLIRGNEQFF.

The gene calls are TRBV10-3 and TRBJ1-1, with D possibly TRBD1 on 6 matching bases. Germline V gives CDR1 ENHRY, CDR2 SYGVKD. The CDR3 loop spans 12 amino acids. The CDR3 loop is CAHGGPNTEAFF. Written as DNA, the CDR3 is TGTGCGCATGGGGGGCCGAACACTGAAGCTTTCTTT.

CDR3 region: CSGTQQGTVAFF. In nucleotides, the CDR3 is TGCAGCGGTACCCAACAGGGTACGGTTGCTTTCTTT. The gene calls are TRBV29-1 and TRBJ1-1, with D maybe TRBD1 (6 bases). The CDR3 is 12 amino acids. The V and J ends lost 7 bases and 11 bases respectively, with 20 bases between them. Germline V lookup: CDR1 SQVTM, CDR2 ANQGSEA.